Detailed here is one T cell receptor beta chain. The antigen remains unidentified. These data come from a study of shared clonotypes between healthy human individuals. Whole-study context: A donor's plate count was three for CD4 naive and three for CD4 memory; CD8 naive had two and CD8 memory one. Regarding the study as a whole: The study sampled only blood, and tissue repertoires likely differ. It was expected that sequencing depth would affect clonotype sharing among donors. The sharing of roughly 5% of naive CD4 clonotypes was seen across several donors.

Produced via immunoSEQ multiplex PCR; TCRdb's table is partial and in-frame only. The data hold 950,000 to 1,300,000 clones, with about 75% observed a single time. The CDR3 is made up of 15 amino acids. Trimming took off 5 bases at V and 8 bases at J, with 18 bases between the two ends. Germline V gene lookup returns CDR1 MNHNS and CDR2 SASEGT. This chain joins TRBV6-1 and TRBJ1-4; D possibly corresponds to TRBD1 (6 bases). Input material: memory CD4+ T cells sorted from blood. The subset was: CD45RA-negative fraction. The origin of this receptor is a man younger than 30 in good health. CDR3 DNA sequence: TGTGCCAGCAGTCAAAGGGGGGGTCTAGGGGAAAAACTGTTTTTT. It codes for CASSQRGGLGEKLFF.